The 8 T cell receptor beta chains given below trace back to one sample, sequenced in a study of T cell repertoires in cytomegalovirus infection. One entry per CDR3 protein results from TCRdb running MiXCR on the reads. The sample includes some 940,000 distinct CDR3 sequences, roughly 30% of them seen just once. Their specific antigens are unknown. The specimen comprised cultured CD8+ T cells from PBMCs, sampled from culture after CMV antigen stimulation. The receptors derive from a human donor in good health (CMV status not recorded). Some clones in this sample may be carry-over from other donors' samples.

This chain uses TRBV9 with TRBJ2-1, with TRBD2 matching over 8 bases. Looked up from germline, CDR1 is SGDLS and CDR2 is YYNGEE. V lost 0 bases, J lost 8 bases, and 7 bases stayed unmatched. There are 15 residues in the CDR3. The CDR3 sequence: CASSVGTGGADEQFF. The CDR3 DNA reads as TGTGCCAGCAGCGTAGGAACGGGGGGGGCGGATGAGCAGTTCTTC.

The chain couples TRBV4-1 to TRBJ1-4; 7 bases match TRBD1. V dropped 0 bases and J dropped 7; count of bases not matched to a gene: 5. This CDR3 is built from 15 residues. In germline, CDR1 is MGHRA, CDR2 YSYEKL. CDR3 protein: CASSQDGGQSEKLFF. As DNA, the CDR3 is TGCGCCAGCAGCCAAGACGGGGGACAGAGTGAAAAACTGTTTTTT.

This clonotype was observed once. The junction departs from germline at one end; a sequencing error may be responsible. The rearrangement links TRBV7-9 to TRBJ2-7, with TRBD1 as a possible D gene (6 bases). There are 10 residues in the CDR3. Germline-derived CDR1 and CDR2 are SEHNR and FQNEAQ (reference sequence). CDR3 sequence (DNA): TGTGCCAGCAGTTTTCCGGGACAAAACTTC. Protein product: CASSFPGQNF.

This clonotype was found a few times. The chain carries TRBV6-1 and TRBJ2-7; D remains ambiguous. V shed 2 bases and J shed 2 bases, with 10 bases lying between them. The CDR3 extends over 14 amino acids. Germline loops: CDR1 MNHNS, CDR2 SASEGT. Here the CDR3 reads CASSETISPYEQYV. DNA of the CDR3: TGTGCCAGCAGTGAAACGATTTCACCCTACGAGCAGTACGTC.

V usage is TRBV7-9 and J usage is TRBJ2-7; the D gene is possibly TRBD1 (5 bases). CDR1 SEHNR and CDR2 FQNEAQ come from the germline V gene (reference sequence). V lost 5 bases, J lost 2 bases, and 16 bases lay in between. The CDR3 length is 15 residues. The CDR3 is CASSPAGNFAYEQYF. CDR3 coding DNA: TGTGCCAGCAGCCCTGCAGGGAACTTCGCCTACGAGCAGTACTTC.

The V and J genes are TRBV7-9 and TRBJ1-4; D ambiguous. With 3 bases removed from V and 1 base from J, the gap between germline ends came to 15 bases. CDR3 length equals 17 residues. Germline V CDR1 and CDR2: SEHNR, FQNEAQ (reference sequence). The CDR3: CASSLETLTRTNEKLFF. Here the CDR3 DNA reads TGTGCCAGCAGCTTGGAAACTTTGACGAGAACTAATGAAAAACTGTTTTTT.

The genes are TRBV19 and TRBJ2-2, with D unclear. Germline loops: CDR1 LNHDA, CDR2 SQIVND (reference sequence). The length of the CDR3 is 14 residues. Trimming removed 9 bases at V and 1 base at J, with 12 bases between. This chain's CDR3 is CASQKSKNTGELFF. The CDR3 DNA reads as TGTGCCAGCCAAAAATCAAAGAACACCGGGGAGCTGTTTTTT. Variable domain in full (rest from reference TRBV19 and TRBJ2-2): DGGITQSPKYLFRKEGQNVTLSCEQNLNHDAMYWYRQDPGQGLRLIYYSQIVNDFQKGDIAEGYSVSREKKESFPLTVTSAQKNPTAFYLCASQKSKNTGELFFGEGSRLTVL.

The rearrangement joins TRBV7-2 to TRBJ1-5; D unclear. Germline V gene data show CDR1 as SGHTA and CDR2 as FQGNSA. This CDR3 is built from 16 residues. V was trimmed by 0 bases and J by 0 bases, leaving 9 bases between them. The CDR3 bases are TGTGCCAGCAGCTTAGCATGGGGATATAGCAATCAGCCCCAGCATTTT. Encoded protein: CASSLAWGYSNQPQHF.